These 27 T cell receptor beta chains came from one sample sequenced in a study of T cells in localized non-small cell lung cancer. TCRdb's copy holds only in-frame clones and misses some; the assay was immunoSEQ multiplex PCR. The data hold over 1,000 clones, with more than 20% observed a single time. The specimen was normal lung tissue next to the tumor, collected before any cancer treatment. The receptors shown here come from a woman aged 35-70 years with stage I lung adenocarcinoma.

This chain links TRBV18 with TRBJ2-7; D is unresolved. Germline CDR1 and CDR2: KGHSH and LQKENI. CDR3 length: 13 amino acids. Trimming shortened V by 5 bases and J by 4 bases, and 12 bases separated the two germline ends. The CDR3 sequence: CASSKDPSYEQYF. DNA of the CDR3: TGTGCCAGCTCAAAGGACCCGAGTTACGAGCAGTACTTC.

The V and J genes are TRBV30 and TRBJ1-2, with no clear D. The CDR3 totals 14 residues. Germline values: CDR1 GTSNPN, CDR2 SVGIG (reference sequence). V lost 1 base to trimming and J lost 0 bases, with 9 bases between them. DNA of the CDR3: TGTGCCTGGAGTGGTTGGTCAGCTAACTATGGCTACACCTTC. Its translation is CAWSGWSANYGYTF.

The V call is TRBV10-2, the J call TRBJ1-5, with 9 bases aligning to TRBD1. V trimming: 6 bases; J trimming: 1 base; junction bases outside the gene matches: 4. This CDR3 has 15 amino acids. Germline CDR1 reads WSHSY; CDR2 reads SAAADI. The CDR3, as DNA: TGCGCCAGCAGGACAGGGGGTTCAAGCAATCAGCCCCAGCATTTT. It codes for CASRTGGSSNQPQHF.

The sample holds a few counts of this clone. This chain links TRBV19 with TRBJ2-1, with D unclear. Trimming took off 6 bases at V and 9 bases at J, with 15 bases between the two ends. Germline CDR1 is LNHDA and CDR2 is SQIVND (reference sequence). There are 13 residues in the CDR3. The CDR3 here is CASSPLGGVEQFF. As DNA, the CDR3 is TGTGCCAGTAGCCCTCTTGGTGGTGTTGAGCAGTTCTTC. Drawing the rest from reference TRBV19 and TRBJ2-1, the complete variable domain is DGGITQSPKYLFRKEGQNVTLSCEQNLNHDAMYWYRQDPGQGLRLIYYSQIVNDFQKGDIAEGYSVSREKKESFPLTVTSAQKNPTAFYLCASSPLGGVEQFFGPGTRLTVL.

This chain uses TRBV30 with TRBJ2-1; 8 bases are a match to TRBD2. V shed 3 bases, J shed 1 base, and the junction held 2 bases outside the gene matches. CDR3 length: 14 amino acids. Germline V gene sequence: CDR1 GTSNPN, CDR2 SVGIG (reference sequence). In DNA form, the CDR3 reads TGTGCCTGGAGCCCGGGGGGGTCCTACAATGAGCAGTTCTTC. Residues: CAWSPGGSYNEQFF.

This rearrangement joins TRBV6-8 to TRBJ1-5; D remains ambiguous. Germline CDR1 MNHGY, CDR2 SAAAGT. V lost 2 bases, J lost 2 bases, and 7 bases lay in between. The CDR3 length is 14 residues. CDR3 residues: CASSYNLGNQPQHF. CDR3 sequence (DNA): TGTGCCAGCAGTTACAACCTGGGCAATCAGCCCCAGCATTTT.

CDR3 sequence: CASSWTSGRDSDTQYF. The DNA for the CDR3 is TGTGCCAGTAGTTGGACTAGCGGGAGGGACTCAGATACGCAGTATTTT. The chain joins TRBV19 to TRBJ2-3, with 15 bases aligning to TRBD2. The CDR3 runs 16 residues. Germline-derived CDR1 and CDR2 are LNHDA and SQIVND (reference sequence). J was trimmed by 4 bases and V by 5 bases; bases with no gene match: 4.

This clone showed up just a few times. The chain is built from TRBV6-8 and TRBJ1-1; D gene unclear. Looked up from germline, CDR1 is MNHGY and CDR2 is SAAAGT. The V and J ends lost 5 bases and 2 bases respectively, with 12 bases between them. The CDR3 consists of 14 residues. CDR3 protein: CASSRSPGNTEAFF. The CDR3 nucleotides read TGTGCCAGCAGTCGGTCCCCAGGCAACACTGAAGCTTTCTTT.

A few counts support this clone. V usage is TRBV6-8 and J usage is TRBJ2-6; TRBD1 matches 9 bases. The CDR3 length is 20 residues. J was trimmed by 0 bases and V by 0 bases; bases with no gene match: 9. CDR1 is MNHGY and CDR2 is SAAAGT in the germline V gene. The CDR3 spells CASSYSKPGTGSSGANVLTF. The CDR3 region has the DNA TGTGCCAGCAGTTACTCGAAACCCGGGACAGGGTCCTCTGGGGCCAACGTCCTGACTTTC.

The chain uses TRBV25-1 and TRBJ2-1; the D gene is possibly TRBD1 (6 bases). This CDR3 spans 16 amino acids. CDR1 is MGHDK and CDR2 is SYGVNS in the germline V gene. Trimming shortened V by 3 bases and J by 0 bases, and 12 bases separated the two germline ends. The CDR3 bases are TGTGCCAGCAGTGACCTCAGGACAGTCTCCTACAATGAGCAGTTCTTC. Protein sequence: CASSDLRTVSYNEQFF.

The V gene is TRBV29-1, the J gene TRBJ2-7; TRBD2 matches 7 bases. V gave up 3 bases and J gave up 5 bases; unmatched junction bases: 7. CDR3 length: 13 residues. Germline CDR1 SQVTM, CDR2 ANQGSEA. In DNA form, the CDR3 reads TGCAGCGTTGAGGAGGGCGGGAGCAACGAGCAGTACTTC. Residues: CSVEEGGSNEQYF.

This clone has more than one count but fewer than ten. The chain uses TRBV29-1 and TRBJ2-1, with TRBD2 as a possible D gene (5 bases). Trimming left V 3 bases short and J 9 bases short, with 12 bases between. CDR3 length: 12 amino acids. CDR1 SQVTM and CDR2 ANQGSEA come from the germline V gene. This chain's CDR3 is CSVDTGNGEQFF. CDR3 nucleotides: TGCAGCGTTGATACGGGGAACGGTGAGCAGTTCTTC.

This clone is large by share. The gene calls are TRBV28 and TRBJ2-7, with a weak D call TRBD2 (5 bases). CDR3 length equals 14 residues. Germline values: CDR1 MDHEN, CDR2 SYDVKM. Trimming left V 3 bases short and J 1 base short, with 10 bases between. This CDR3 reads CASSLIRGSYEQYF. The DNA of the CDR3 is TGTGCCAGCAGTTTGATCCGGGGTTCCTACGAGCAGTACTTC.

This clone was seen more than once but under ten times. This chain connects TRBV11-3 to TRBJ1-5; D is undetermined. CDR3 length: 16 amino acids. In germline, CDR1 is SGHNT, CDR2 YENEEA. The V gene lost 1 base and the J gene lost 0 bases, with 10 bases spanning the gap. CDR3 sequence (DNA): TGTGCCAGCAGCTTAGGAGGAGACTATAGCAATCAGCCCCAGCATTTT. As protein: CASSLGGDYSNQPQHF.

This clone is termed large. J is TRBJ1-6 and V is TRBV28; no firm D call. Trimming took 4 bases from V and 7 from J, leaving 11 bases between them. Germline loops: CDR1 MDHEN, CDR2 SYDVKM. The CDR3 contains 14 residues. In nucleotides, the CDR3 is TGTGCCAGCAGTTGGGGTAGCGGGAATTCACCCCTCCACTTT. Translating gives CASSWGSGNSPLHF.

As DNA, the CDR3 is TGCGCCAGCAGCCAAGGCGGCACAGGCAACGCGGAGACCCAGTACTTC. It specifies CASSQGGTGNAETQYF. The chain joins TRBV1 to TRBJ2-5; no check of the table's D call, TRBD1, against the DNA was made. TRBV1 is a documented pseudogene. This CDR3 spans 16 amino acids.

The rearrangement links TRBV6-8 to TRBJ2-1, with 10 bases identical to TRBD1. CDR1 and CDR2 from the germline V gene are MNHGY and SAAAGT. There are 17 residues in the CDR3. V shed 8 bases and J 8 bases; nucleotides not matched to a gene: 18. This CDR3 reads CASGTGEEGLPWDEQFF. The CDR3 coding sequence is TGTGCCAGCGGGACAGGGGAGGAGGGACTTCCCTGGGATGAGCAGTTCTTC.

The CDR3 here is CAIAATSGNTIYF. For the CDR3, the DNA is TGTGCCATAGCCGCGACCTCTGGAAACACCATATATTTT. J is TRBJ1-3 and V is TRBV6-8; D unresolved. This CDR3 spans 13 amino acids. Germline-derived CDR1 and CDR2 are MNHGY and SAAAGT. V was clipped by 10 bases and J by 0 bases, with 10 bases between them.

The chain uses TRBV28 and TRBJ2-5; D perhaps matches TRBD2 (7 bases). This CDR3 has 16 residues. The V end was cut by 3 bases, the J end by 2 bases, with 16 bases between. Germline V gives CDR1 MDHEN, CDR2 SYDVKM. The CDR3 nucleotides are TGTGCCAGCAGTTTTCGAGGGGGGGCCGGGCAAGAGACCCAGTACTTC. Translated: CASSFRGGAGQETQYF.

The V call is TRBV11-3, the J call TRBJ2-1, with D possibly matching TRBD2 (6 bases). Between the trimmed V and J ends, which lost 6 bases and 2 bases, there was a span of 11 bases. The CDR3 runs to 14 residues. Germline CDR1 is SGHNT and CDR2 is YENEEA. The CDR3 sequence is CASSWGETYNEQFF. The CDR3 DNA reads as TGTGCCAGCAGTTGGGGGGAGACCTACAATGAGCAGTTCTTC. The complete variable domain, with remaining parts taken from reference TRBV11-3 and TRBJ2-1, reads EAGVVQSPRYKIIEKKQPVAFWCNPISGHNTLYWYLQNLGQGPELLIRYENEEAVDDSQLPKDRFSAERLKGVDSTLKIQPAELGDSAVYLCASSWGETYNEQFFGPGTRLTVL.

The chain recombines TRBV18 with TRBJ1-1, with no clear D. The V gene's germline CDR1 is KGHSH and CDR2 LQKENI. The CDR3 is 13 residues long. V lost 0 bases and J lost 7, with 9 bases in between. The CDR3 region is CASSPPDPLEAFF. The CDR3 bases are TGTGCCAGCTCACCACCGGACCCCCTTGAAGCTTTCTTT.

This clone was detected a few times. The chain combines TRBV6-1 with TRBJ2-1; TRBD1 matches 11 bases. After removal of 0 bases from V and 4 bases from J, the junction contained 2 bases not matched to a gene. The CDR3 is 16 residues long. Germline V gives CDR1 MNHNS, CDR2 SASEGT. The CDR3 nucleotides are TGTGCCAGCAGTGAAGCCGGGACAGGGGGATACAATGAGCAGTTCTTC. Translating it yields CASSEAGTGGYNEQFF.

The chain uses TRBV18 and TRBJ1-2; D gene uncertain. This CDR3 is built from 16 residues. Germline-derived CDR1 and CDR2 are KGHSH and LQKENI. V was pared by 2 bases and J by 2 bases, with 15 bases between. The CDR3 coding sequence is TGTGCCAGCTCACCAGGGAGGGCAGGCCTAAACTATGGCTACACCTTC. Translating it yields CASSPGRAGLNYGYTF.

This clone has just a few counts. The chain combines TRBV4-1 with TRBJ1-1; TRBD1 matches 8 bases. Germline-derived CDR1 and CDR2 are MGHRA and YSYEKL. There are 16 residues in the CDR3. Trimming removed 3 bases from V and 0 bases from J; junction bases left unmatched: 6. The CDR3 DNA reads TGCGCCAGCAGCCACGGGACAGGTGCCATGAACACTGAAGCTTTCTTT. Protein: CASSHGTGAMNTEAFF.

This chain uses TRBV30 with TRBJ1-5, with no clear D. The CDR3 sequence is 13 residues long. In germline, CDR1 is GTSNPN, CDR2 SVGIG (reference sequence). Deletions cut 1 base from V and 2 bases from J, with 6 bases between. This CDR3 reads CAWSGMGNQPQHF. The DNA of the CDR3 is TGTGCCTGGAGTGGAATGGGCAATCAGCCCCAGCATTTT.

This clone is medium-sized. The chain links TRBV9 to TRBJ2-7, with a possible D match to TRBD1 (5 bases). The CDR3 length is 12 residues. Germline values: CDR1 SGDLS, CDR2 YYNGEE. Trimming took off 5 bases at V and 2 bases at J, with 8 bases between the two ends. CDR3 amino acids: CASRWTTYEQYF. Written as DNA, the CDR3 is TGTGCCAGCAGGTGGACAACCTACGAGCAGTACTTC.

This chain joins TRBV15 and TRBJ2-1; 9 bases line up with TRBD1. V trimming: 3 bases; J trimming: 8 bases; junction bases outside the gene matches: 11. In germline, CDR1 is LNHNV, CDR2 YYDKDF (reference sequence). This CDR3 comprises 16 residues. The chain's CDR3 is CATSRATGGASDEQFF. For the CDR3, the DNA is TGTGCCACCAGCAGGGCTACAGGGGGCGCGTCGGATGAGCAGTTCTTC.